A selection of T cell receptor beta chains follows, all from one sample in a study of blood T cell repertoires in COVID-19. Profiled with immunoSEQ multiplex PCR; TCRdb holds only in-frame clones, not every one. The profile covers 120,000 to 150,000 clones, with around 90% appearing a single time and over 0.8% taken by the ten largest. The sample comprised peripheral blood. Source of these receptors: a woman aged 45-60 years with acute or convalescent COVID-19. CDR3s include the opening cysteine and the closing phenylalanine or tryptophan. Each record gives: clone size, V gene, J gene, D gene, CDR3 protein, CDR3 DNA. A D gene is named only where the DNA matches it firmly. Clone size appears in some rows only: once, few, many, or a class for an expanded clone.

size: NA
V: TRBV4-2
J: TRBJ2-3
D: TRBD2
CDR3: CASSQVRGGFTDTQYF
DNA: TGTGCCAGCAGCCAAGTGCGGGGGGGCTTTACAGATACGCAGTATTTT

size: NA
V: TRBV7-8
J: TRBJ2-2
D: NA
CDR3: CASKWELIGHGGTGELFF
DNA: TGTGCCAGCAAATGGGAATTGATTGGTCATGGGGGGACCGGGGAGCTGTTTTTT

size: once
V: TRBV2
J: TRBJ1-5
D: NA
CDR3: CASSEGRGGNQPQHF
DNA: TGTGCCAGCAGTGAAGGAAGAGGAGGCAATCAGCCCCAGCATTTT

size: NA
V: TRBV5-1
J: TRBJ2-1
D: NA
CDR3: CASSYGGHNEQFF
DNA: TGCGCCAGCAGCTACGGGGGGCACAATGAGCAGTTCTTC

size: once
V: TRBV11-2
J: TRBJ2-1
D: TRBD2
CDR3: CASSSASGGAGFF
DNA: TGTGCCAGCAGCTCCGCTAGCGGGGGGGCCGGGTTCTTC

size: NA
V: TRBV5-1
J: TRBJ2-7
D: TRBD2
CDR3: CASSSIAGGSSYEQYF
DNA: TGCGCCAGCAGCTCAATAGCGGGGGGGAGCTCCTACGAGCAGTACTTC

size: NA
V: TRBV25-1
J: TRBJ2-1
D: NA
CDR3: CASSDLFRGGSGEQFF
DNA: TGTGCCAGCAGTGACCTATTTCGTGGGGGCTCGGGCGAGCAGTTCTTC

size: NA
V: TRBV4-1
J: TRBJ1-1
D: NA
CDR3: CASSQDSEAFF
DNA: TGCGCCAGCAGCCAAGACTCTGAAGCTTTCTTT

size: few
V: TRBV18
J: TRBJ1-3
D: NA
CDR3: CASSRTSDKLSGNTIYF
DNA: TGTGCCAGCTCACGAACCTCAGACAAGCTTTCTGGAAACACCATATATTTT

size: NA
V: TRBV9
J: TRBJ2-7
D: TRBD1
CDR3: CASSVSTGGRAYEQYF
DNA: TGTGCCAGCAGCGTAAGTACAGGGGGAAGGGCCTACGAGCAGTACTTC

size: few
V: TRBV3-1/TRBV3-2
J: TRBJ1-1
D: NA
CDR3: CASSQAPPEAFF
DNA: TGTGCCAGCAGCCAGGCCCCCCCCGAAGCTTTCTTT

size: NA
V: TRBV15
J: TRBJ1-4
D: NA
CDR3: CATSRRQDYNEKLFF
DNA: TGTGCCACCAGCAGACGACAGGATTATAATGAAAAACTGTTTTTT

size: once
V: TRBV7-2
J: TRBJ2-2
D: NA
CDR3: CASSPPPRHLTGELFF
DNA: TGTGCCAGCAGCCCACCCCCCCGACATCTCACCGGGGAGCTGTTTTTT

size: NA
V: TRBV5-1
J: TRBJ1-2
D: NA
CDR3: CASSLADGVNDYGYTF
DNA: TGCGCCAGCAGCTTGGCGGACGGGGTCAACGACTATGGCTACACCTTC

size: NA
V: TRBV5-1
J: TRBJ2-7
D: TRBD2
CDR3: CASRRAGGSSYEQYF
DNA: TGCGCCAGCAGAAGAGCGGGCGGGAGCTCCTACGAGCAGTACTTC

size: NA
V: TRBV18
J: TRBJ1-1
D: NA
CDR3: CASSPLLTGQNTEAFF
DNA: TGTGCCAGCTCACCACTTCTTACAGGACAGAACACTGAAGCTTTCTTT

size: NA
V: TRBV10-1
J: TRBJ2-7
D: TRBD1
CDR3: CASEEQGPSYEQYF
DNA: TGCGCCAGCGAGGAACAGGGGCCATCCTACGAGCAGTACTTC

size: NA
V: TRBV11-2
J: TRBJ1-1
D: NA
CDR3: CASSLGQSEAFF
DNA: TGTGCCAGCAGCTTAGGACAGTCTGAAGCTTTCTTT

size: once
V: TRBV19
J: TRBJ2-2
D: TRBD1
CDR3: CASSLTGVNNAGELFF
DNA: TGTGCCAGTAGTCTCACAGGGGTCAACAACGCCGGGGAGCTGTTTTTT

size: NA
V: TRBV18
J: TRBJ2-1
D: NA
CDR3: CASRTTEGHEQFF
DNA: TGTGCCAGCCGGACTACTGAGGGGCATGAGCAGTTCTTC

size: NA
V: TRBV6-1
J: TRBJ2-7
D: TRBD2
CDR3: CASSERASGSYEQYF
DNA: TGTGCCAGCAGTGAAAGGGCTAGCGGGAGCTACGAGCAGTACTTC

size: NA
V: TRBV29-1
J: TRBJ1-1
D: TRBD1
CDR3: CSVEGPGGSEAFF
DNA: TGCAGCGTTGAAGGTCCAGGGGGCTCTGAAGCTTTCTTT

size: NA
V: TRBV24-1
J: TRBJ2-5
D: TRBD1
CDR3: CATSDPSGQGQETQYF
DNA: TGTGCCACCAGTGATCCGTCGGGACAGGGACAAGAGACCCAGTACTTC

size: NA
V: TRBV9
J: TRBJ1-2
D: TRBD1
CDR3: CASSVDSWRDRDFSYGYTF
DNA: TGTGCCAGCAGCGTAGATTCTTGGAGGGACAGGGATTTTAGTTATGGCTACACCTTC

size: NA
V: TRBV7-9
J: TRBJ2-5
D: TRBD2
CDR3: CASSLGGSKETQYF
DNA: TGTGCCAGCAGCCTTGGCGGGAGTAAAGAGACCCAGTACTTC

size: NA
V: TRBV4-1
J: TRBJ2-7
D: NA
CDR3: CASSQELRVDSSYEQYF
DNA: TGCGCCAGCAGCCAAGAATTGAGGGTCGATAGCTCCTACGAGCAGTACTTC

size: NA
V: TRBV18
J: TRBJ2-7
D: TRBD1
CDR3: CASSSGTGDDPQYF
DNA: TGTGCCAGCTCCTCCGGGACAGGTGACGACCCGCAGTACTTC

size: NA
V: TRBV7-2
J: TRBJ2-7
D: TRBD1
CDR3: CASSSTGGGEQYF
DNA: TGTGCCAGCAGCTCTACAGGGGGCGGCGAGCAGTACTTC

size: NA
V: TRBV11-2
J: TRBJ2-7
D: NA
CDR3: CASSFARTYEQYF
DNA: TGTGCCAGCAGCTTTGCCAGGACCTACGAGCAGTACTTC